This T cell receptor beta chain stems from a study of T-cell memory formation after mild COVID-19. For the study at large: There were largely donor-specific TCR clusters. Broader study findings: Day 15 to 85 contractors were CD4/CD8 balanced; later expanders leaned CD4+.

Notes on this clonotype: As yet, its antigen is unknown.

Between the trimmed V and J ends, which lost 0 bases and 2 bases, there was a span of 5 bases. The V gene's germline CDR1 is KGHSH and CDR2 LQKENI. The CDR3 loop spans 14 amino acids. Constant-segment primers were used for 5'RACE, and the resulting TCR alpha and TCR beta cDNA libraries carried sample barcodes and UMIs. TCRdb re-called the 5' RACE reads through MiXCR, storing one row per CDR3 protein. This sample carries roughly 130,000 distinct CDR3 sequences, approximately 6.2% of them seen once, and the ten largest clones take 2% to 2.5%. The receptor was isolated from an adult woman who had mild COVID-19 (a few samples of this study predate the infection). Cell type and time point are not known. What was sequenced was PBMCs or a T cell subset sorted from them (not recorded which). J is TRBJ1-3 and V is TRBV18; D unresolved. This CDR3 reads CASSPPGTGNTIYF. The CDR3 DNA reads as TGTGCCAGCTCACCACCGGGAACTGGAAACACCATATATTTT.